Below, 32 T cell receptor beta chains from the same sample are listed, as sequenced in a study of shared clonotypes between healthy human individuals. Assay: immunoSEQ multiplex PCR; the TCRdb copy retains only in-frame clones and omits some. The sample holds 1 million to 1.3 million clones, around 78% seen once. The sequencing sample was made of memory CD4+ T cells from PBMCs. Subset described: CD45RA-negative fraction. All receptors come from a man between 18 and 35 years old in good health. Some clones in this sample may be carry-over from other donors' samples.

Concerning this clone: A clone one base away is much larger, so this may be a read error. Other DNA sequences from this sample encode an identical CDR3 as well. This chain connects TRBV28 to TRBJ2-7; D unresolved. With 5 bases removed from V and 3 bases from J, the gap between germline ends came to 5 bases. CDR1 is MDHEN, CDR2 SYDVKM, per germline. This CDR3 contains 11 residues. The CDR3 DNA follows: TGTGCCAGCAGTCCCTACTACGAGCAGTACTTC. The encoded protein is CASSPYYEQYF.

The table lists this clone with many counts. CDR3 residues: CASSIGGTGYGYTF. The CDR3 bases are TGTGCCAGCAGCATCGGCGGGACGGGCTATGGCTACACCTTC. V gene TRBV28 combines with J gene TRBJ1-2, with a possible D match to TRBD1 (5 bases). The V gene's germline CDR1 is MDHEN and CDR2 SYDVKM. Trimming stripped 6 bases from V and 4 bases from J, with 15 bases between. The CDR3 spans 14 residues.

CDR3 sequence: CASRTARLAGETQYF. The DNA of the CDR3 is TGTGCCAGCAGAACGGCGCGGCTAGCGGGAGAGACCCAGTACTTC. The chain carries TRBV6-5 and TRBJ2-5, with 8 bases aligning to TRBD2. The germline V gene encodes CDR1 MNHEY and CDR2 SVGAGI. Unmatched junction bases numbered 10, after V lost 6 bases and J lost 4 bases. CDR3 length: 15 amino acids.

V usage is TRBV7-9 and J usage is TRBJ2-3; no reliable D call. Germline loops: CDR1 SEHNR, CDR2 FQNEAQ (reference sequence). The CDR3 spans 13 residues. Trimming removed 4 bases at V and 1 base at J, with 6 bases between. DNA for the CDR3: TGTGCCAGCAGCTACGGCGGCACAGATACGCAGTATTTT. Its protein product is CASSYGGTDTQYF.

V is TRBV28 and J is TRBJ1-1; D not resolved. The CDR3 extends over 12 amino acids. Between the trimmed V and J ends, which lost 6 bases and 8 bases, there was a span of 13 bases. The germline CDR1 and CDR2 sequences are MDHEN and SYDVKM. CDR3 nucleotides: TGTGCCAGCAGCTCATCCGTAGTAGAAGCTTTCTTT. It encodes CASSSSVVEAFF.

On this clone itself: The junction departs from the called germline gene at one end, perhaps through a read error. This chain connects TRBV6-7 to TRBJ1-1; no clear D gene. TRBV6-7 is labeled an ORF, and its function is uncertain. The CDR3 loop spans 14 amino acids. CDR3 amino acids: CASSYPRGNTGAFF. The CDR3 DNA sequence: TGTGCCAGCAGTTACCCTCGAGGGAACACTGGAGCTTTCTTT.

The V and J genes are TRBV19 and TRBJ2-7; D is unresolved. The CDR3 runs 14 residues. Germline CDR1 LNHDA, CDR2 SQIVND (reference sequence). Trimming removed 1 base from V and 4 bases from J, with 11 bases in between. The CDR3 sequence: CASSIARHGYEQYF. The CDR3 DNA reads as TGTGCCAGTAGTATAGCGAGACATGGGTACGAGCAGTACTTC.

This chain connects TRBV27 to TRBJ2-7; TRBD1 agrees at 7 bases. The CDR3 loop spans 15 amino acids. The germline V gene encodes CDR1 MNHEY and CDR2 SMNVEV (reference sequence). V trimming: 5 bases; J trimming: 2 bases; junction bases outside the gene matches: 9. The CDR3 loop reads CASSLPGTATYEQYF. The CDR3 DNA is TGTGCCAGCAGTCTCCCAGGGACAGCTACCTACGAGCAGTACTTC.

This chain links TRBV28 with TRBJ2-5; 9 positions match TRBD1. Germline lookup yields CDR1 MDHEN and CDR2 SYDVKM. J gave up 5 bases and V 2 bases, and 6 bases lay outside the gene matches. The CDR3 contains 15 residues. This chain's CDR3 is CASSLPGQGRETQYF. CDR3 DNA sequence: TGTGCCAGCAGTTTACCGGGACAGGGAAGGGAGACCCAGTACTTC.

The J gene is TRBJ2-1, the V gene TRBV5-1; TRBD2 aligns across 7 bases. Trimming at V came to 3 bases and at J to 2 bases, leaving 5 bases not matched to a gene. Germline-derived CDR1 and CDR2 are SGHRS and YFSETQ. The CDR3 totals 15 residues. The CDR3 region is CASSYGGGTYNEQFF. CDR3 nucleotide sequence: TGCGCCAGCAGCTATGGCGGGGGAACCTACAATGAGCAGTTCTTC.

The chain has TRBV4-2 and TRBJ2-5; 10 nucleotides agree with TRBD2. The trim removed 1 base at V and 7 bases at J, leaving 15 bases unmatched. This CDR3 spans 18 amino acids. CDR1 is LGHNA and CDR2 is YNFKEQ in the germline V gene. CDR3 nucleotides: TGTGCCAGCAGCCAAGGAGGGTCTAGCGGGAGAGGGGACGGGACCCAGTACTTC. Protein product: CASSQGGSSGRGDGTQYF.

This clone has only one observation. V is TRBV30 and J is TRBJ1-6; TRBD1 matches at 11 bases. This CDR3 region has 14 residues. The germline gives CDR1 GTSNPN, CDR2 SVGIG (reference sequence). The V and J ends lost 2 bases and 9 bases, in that order; junction bases with no gene match: 3. The CDR3 DNA reads TGTGCCTGGAGTCACGGGACAGGGGGTTCACCCCTCCACTTT. The encoded protein is CAWSHGTGGSPLHF.

This rearrangement joins TRBV30 to TRBJ1-2; D ambiguous. Deletions cut 3 bases from V and 2 bases from J, with 7 bases between. The CDR3 loop spans 12 amino acids. The V gene's germline CDR1 is GTSNPN and CDR2 SVGIG (reference sequence). The CDR3 nucleotides are TGTGCCTGGAGCATCGGGAACTATGGCTACACCTTC. It specifies CAWSIGNYGYTF. The full variable domain, its missing parts supplied by reference TRBV30 and TRBJ1-2, is SQTIHQWPATLVQPVGSPLSLECTVEGTSNPNLYWYRQAAGRGLQLLFYSVGIGQISSEVPQNLSASRPQDRQFILSSKKLLLSDSGFYLCAWSIGNYGYTFGSGTRLTVV.

The rearrangement links TRBV6-5 to TRBJ1-3; TRBD1 might be the D (5 bases). Trimming took 2 bases from V and 7 from J, leaving 15 bases between them. CDR3 size: 15 residues. Germline CDR1 MNHEY, CDR2 SVGAGI. For the CDR3, the DNA is TGTGCCAGCAGTTACGAGTTGAGGGGATATAACACCATATATTTT. It specifies CASSYELRGYNTIYF.

The rearrangement uses TRBV30 and TRBJ2-1; 9 nucleotides align to TRBD2. Per germline, CDR1 GTSNPN and CDR2 SVGIG (reference sequence). J was trimmed by 2 bases and V by 2 bases; bases with no gene match: 10. CDR3 length: 17 residues. The CDR3 region has the DNA TGTGCCTGGAGTCCTCGCCCCGGGACTAGCACCTACAATGAGCAGTTCTTC. Its protein is CAWSPRPGTSTYNEQFF.

The chain is built from TRBV5-1 and TRBJ2-5; tentative D call: TRBD1 (6 bases). This CDR3 comprises 14 residues. The V gene lost 3 bases and the J gene lost 2 bases, with 11 bases spanning the gap. Germline lookup yields CDR1 SGHRS and CDR2 YFSETQ. The CDR3 coding sequence is TGCGCCAGCAGCTGGGGACATTCTCAAGAGACCCAGTACTTC. Residues: CASSWGHSQETQYF. Full variable domain (rest looked up from reference TRBV5-1 and TRBJ2-5): KAGVTQTPRYLIKTRGQQVTLSCSPISGHRSVSWYQQTPGQGLQFLFEYFSETQRNKGNFPGRFSGRQFSNSRSEMNVSTLELGDSALYLCASSWGHSQETQYFGPGTRLLVL.

The chain uses TRBV6-5 and TRBJ1-1; 8 nucleotides line up with TRBD1. This CDR3 has 14 amino acids. The trim removed 6 bases at V and 1 base at J, leaving 4 bases unmatched. Germline assignment: CDR1 MNHEY and CDR2 SVGAGI. CDR3 coding DNA: TGTGCCAGCAGGGGGGACAGGCAGAACACTGAAGCTTTCTTT. Translation gives CASRGDRQNTEAFF.

With regard to this clone: The same CDR3 also results from other DNA sequences found in this sample. The chain combines TRBV5-1 with TRBJ2-3; D might be TRBD2 (7 bases). CDR1 and CDR2 (germline): SGHRS, YFSETQ. With 2 bases removed from V and 0 bases from J, the gap between germline ends came to 10 bases. CDR3 size: 15 residues. In nucleotides, the CDR3 is TGCGCCAGCAGCTTTGGGGGGGCCAGCACAGATACGCAGTATTTT. It is translated as CASSFGGASTDTQYF.

V gene TRBV18 combines with J gene TRBJ1-3, with no clear D. This CDR3 has 16 residues. The V gene's germline CDR1 is KGHSH and CDR2 LQKENI. V lost 3 bases and J lost 0, with 12 bases in between. The DNA for the CDR3 is TGTGCCAGCTCACCTGGGAAGGACCTCTCTGGAAACACCATATATTTT. This gives the protein CASSPGKDLSGNTIYF.

The chain couples TRBV6-1 to TRBJ1-4; no clear D gene. Germline loops: CDR1 MNHNS, CDR2 SASEGT. This CDR3 spans 12 amino acids. V was trimmed by 6 bases and J by 2 bases, leaving 4 bases between them. CDR3 coding DNA: TGTGCCAGCAGGGGGACTAATGAAAAACTGTTTTTT. Translating it yields CASRGTNEKLFF.

This clone was recorded at least ten times. The J gene is TRBJ1-1, the V gene TRBV6-5; possible D gene TRBD1, 6 bases. Trimming pared 0 bases from V and 10 bases from J, leaving 9 bases between. The CDR3 loop spans 12 amino acids. Per germline, CDR1 MNHEY and CDR2 SVGAGI. CDR3 sequence: CASSYSGGGAFF. Written as DNA, the CDR3 is TGTGCCAGCAGTTACTCAGGGGGAGGAGCTTTCTTT.

This rearrangement joins TRBV29-1 to TRBJ2-5; the match to TRBD2 covers 11 bases. The J call may be faulty, since TRBJ2-7 better matches the DNA end. Germline V gene data show CDR1 as SQVTM and CDR2 as ANQGSEA. This CDR3 is 16 amino acids long. The CDR3 DNA reads as TGCAGCGCACGTGATTTAGGGACTAGCGGATACTACGAGCAGTACTTC. Protein sequence: CSARDLGTSGYYEQYF.

This clone was observed many times. The sample has other DNA sequences that encode this CDR3 too. The gene calls are TRBV30 and TRBJ1-3; D is ambiguous. Germline V gene data show CDR1 as GTSNPN and CDR2 as SVGIG (reference sequence). The CDR3 length is 13 residues. V lost 0 bases, J lost 5 bases, and 8 bases lay in between. The CDR3 sequence is CAWSVNGRNTIYF. In nucleotides, the CDR3 is TGTGCCTGGAGTGTAAATGGTCGAAACACCATATATTTT.

J is TRBJ2-7 and V is TRBV5-1; TRBD2 matches at 9 bases. The germline gives CDR1 SGHRS, CDR2 YFSETQ. This CDR3 spans 15 amino acids. Trimming at V came to 0 bases and at J to 6 bases, leaving 7 bases not matched to a gene. This chain's CDR3 is CASSLAAGGGAEQYF. In DNA form, the CDR3 reads TGCGCCAGCAGCTTGGCAGCGGGAGGAGGCGCCGAGCAGTACTTC.

The V and J genes are TRBV9 and TRBJ1-2; D not resolved. The CDR3 is made up of 13 amino acids. V lost 0 bases to trimming and J lost 5 bases, with 8 bases between them. CDR1 SGDLS and CDR2 YYNGEE come from the germline V gene. The CDR3 DNA reads as TGTGCCAGCAGCGTAGAAGGTGGTTATGGCTACACCTTC. This gives the protein CASSVEGGYGYTF.

This chain connects TRBV9 to TRBJ2-7; no reliable D call. Germline V lookup: CDR1 SGDLS, CDR2 YYNGEE. V was cut by 2 bases and J by 5 bases, with 5 bases left in between. The CDR3 is 11 residues long. The CDR3 DNA is TGTGCCAGCAGCGTCCCTCACGAGCAGTACTTC. Translation: CASSVPHEQYF.

Many counts were recorded for this clone. This chain uses TRBV27 with TRBJ2-1; 8 bases fit TRBD2. Trimming cost V 6 bases and J 2 bases; bases outside gene matches: 9. This CDR3 has 16 residues. Per the germline V gene, CDR1 is MNHEY and CDR2 is SMNVEV (reference sequence). CDR3 nucleotides: TGTGCCAGCAGCCCCGAGGTTAGCGGGACCTACAATGAGCAGTTCTTC. It is translated as CASSPEVSGTYNEQFF.

This clone was observed many times. The CDR3: CSVQTGAAMNTEAFF. As DNA, the CDR3 is TGCAGCGTCCAGACAGGGGCCGCAATGAACACTGAAGCTTTCTTT. The V gene is TRBV29-1, the J gene TRBJ1-1; 8 bases match TRBD1. The CDR3 is 15 amino acids. Looked up from germline, CDR1 is SQVTM and CDR2 is ANQGSEA. With 6 bases clipped from V and 0 bases from J, the junction kept 9 bases outside the gene matches.

The V and J genes are TRBV2 and TRBJ2-1, with D possibly being TRBD2 (5 bases). Trimming stripped 4 bases from V and 0 bases from J, with 10 bases between. The CDR3 runs 15 residues. Germline values: CDR1 SNHLY, CDR2 FYNNEI. CDR3 loop: CASSGLRSSYNEQFF. CDR3 nucleotide sequence: TGTGCCAGCAGTGGACTAAGGAGCTCCTACAATGAGCAGTTCTTC.

This clone showed up many times. The chain has TRBV7-8 and TRBJ2-7; D is undetermined. The CDR3 sequence is 12 residues long. Germline V CDR1 and CDR2: SGHVS, FQNEAQ. Trimming removed 1 base at V and 1 base at J, with 2 bases between. The DNA of the CDR3 is TGTGCCAGCAGCTTAGAATCCTACGAGCAGTACTTC. It codes for CASSLESYEQYF.

This clone has only a few counts. The chain combines TRBV5-6 with TRBJ1-1; TRBD1 might be the D (6 bases). Germline V gene sequence: CDR1 SGHDT, CDR2 YYEEEE. V was clipped by 4 bases and J by 0 bases, with 19 bases between them. The CDR3 sequence is 17 residues long. The CDR3 sequence: CASSAVVDSLMNTEAFF. CDR3 DNA: TGTGCCAGCAGCGCCGTGGTGGACAGTCTCATGAACACTGAAGCTTTCTTT.

The chain recombines TRBV9 with TRBJ1-3; no clear D. Germline V gene sequence: CDR1 SGDLS, CDR2 YYNGEE. Between the trimmed V and J ends, which lost 4 bases and 11 bases, there was a span of 19 bases. The CDR3 has 14 residues. Here the CDR3 reads CASSSHPGVSAIYF. The CDR3 DNA sequence: TGTGCCAGCAGCTCCCATCCGGGAGTGTCGGCCATATATTTT.